This T cell receptor beta chain was profiled in a study of Graves' ophthalmopathy and Graves' hyperthyroidism listed by TCRdb under 2018. Broadly, across the study: Peripheral blood was collected at initial diagnosis, prior to any treatment. TCR beta repertoire signatures were used to distinguish Graves' ophthalmopathy from Graves' hyperthyroidism and to predict progression to ophthalmopathy. In total, around 130 blood samples were TCR-sequenced: approximately 42 ophthalmopathy, over 70 hyperthyroidism and roughly 17 hyperthyroidism-to-ophthalmopathy patients. To explore V-J signatures that separate ophthalmopathy from hyperthyroidism, a discovery set of about a hundred patients was enrolled, consisting of about 41 with ophthalmopathy and around 60 with stable hyperthyroidism. The independent validation cohort included under 20 hyperthyroidism patients plus 17 patients who later progressed from hyperthyroidism to ophthalmopathy. In a handful of hyperthyroidism patients, the T-cell repertoire of thyroid tissue was compared with the T-cell repertoire of blood. Following sample collection, hyperthyroidism patients were given methimazole at a starting dose of 30 mg daily, and ophthalmopathy patients were given high-dose intravenous methylprednisolone. For training and testing, the approximately 92 patients in the discovery cohort were randomly divided in a 7:3 ratio. Study-level results and caveats: In validation, the model predicted ophthalmopathy progression with about 70% sensitivity and about 73% specificity; fewer than 15 predicted patients were CT-confirmed with GO in a median of roughly 6.8 months. Sample size was not predetermined statistically, and investigators were not blinded to group allocation. In cross-validation, the 13-signature model distinguished ophthalmopathy from stable hyperthyroidism with just over 85% sensitivity and 81% to 83% specificity, and in the test set the corresponding values were approximately 80% and 75%. Among expanded thyroid clonotypes with frequency above 0.001, most also showed up in blood, which suggests that blood repertoires may reflect the thyroid immune response.

The cysteine opens and the phenylalanine closes a CDR3 of 14 amino acids. Only the CDR3 part of the read is kept: 42 bases, read in frame from the first base. V lost 2 bases and J lost 5 bases; the stretch between them is 12 bases long. For repertoire sequencing, TCR beta CDR3 regions were amplified from RNA transcripts. The first round was an RT-PCR using HTBI primers with the Qiagen OneStep RT-PCR kit, and this first round was followed by a second-round multiplex PCR, then size selection and purification. Libraries were sequenced on an Illumina HiSeq2000 using paired-end 100 bp reads. The study's processing was this. SOAPnuke was used for read processing, and reads with adapters, uncalled bases, a mean Phred below 15, or no exact constant-primer or identifier match were discarded. COPE v1.2.5 was used to merge high-quality paired reads. Clonotypes were defined as unique nucleotide sequences and were aligned to IMGT TRB V, D and J references using MiTCR v1.1. Analysis was restricted to V-J combinations with a frequency above 0.0001, which covered about 99% of repertoires. For each V-J combination, a TCR clonal expansion and chaos score was defined as F50 clonal expansion divided by the chaos observed in the TCRdist matrix. Welch's t-statistics and random forest were used to reduce features to about 14 V-J combinations, which were fed into a naive Bayes classifier. The similarity between thyroid and blood repertoires was quantified using the Morisita-Horn index. Through fastp at Q25 and MiXCR, TCRdb rebuilt clones from the public reads, retaining in-frame beta chains. CDR3 protein duplicates are merged, each entry listing the most common genes and DNA. The V and J calls here are based on TCRdb, not the publication. Present in this sample are about half a million distinct CDR3 sequences, over 13% of which were seen just once. The top ten clonotypes cover over 8% of the sample.

This clonotype has ten or more counts. Its binding antigen is unknown. Per-base qualities were not stored, and no clone one base away is much larger. Ophthalmopathy patients had moderately to severely active disease, Clinical Activity Score of at least 3, NOSPECS grade of at least 4, and disease duration under 3 months. Patients with other autoimmune diseases, uncontrolled infections, pregnancy or lactation were excluded. Diagnosis was based on clinical symptoms, serum thyroxine, TRAb, thyroid ultrasound and orbital computed tomography. PBMCs were isolated from more than 9 ml of fresh peripheral blood by Ficoll-Paque density gradient centrifugation. Total RNA was extracted using Trizol reagent, and RNA quality was checked on an Agilent 2100 Bioanalyzer.

Sequenced material: blood. This TCR derives from a woman aged 25 to 39 with Graves' ophthalmopathy. Donor details come from another sample of the same person, matched by shared clones. The chain was built from TRBV12-3 or TRBV12-4 and TRBJ1-1; no D gene call is confident. The CDR3: CASSLSNVETEAFF. The nucleotide sequence reads TGTGCCAGCAGTTTAAGTAACGTAGAGACTGAAGCTTTCTTT.